The 2 T cell receptor beta chains below were found in one sample sequenced in a study of CD8 T cells in ankylosing spondylitis. Each CDR3 protein is one row after TCRdb ran MiXCR on the 5' RACE reads. This sample carries 250,000 to 350,000 distinct CDR3 sequences, 20% of them seen once, and the ten largest clones take 3.5%. Sequenced sample: blood, either unsorted or a sorted T cell fraction (not recorded which). The receptors were gathered from a female donor with ankylosing spondylitis or in good health (not recorded which).

The chain recombines TRBV7-2 with TRBJ2-7; TRBD2 agrees at 7 bases. Trimming at V came to 1 base and at J to 4 bases, leaving 7 bases not matched to a gene. The CDR3 sequence is 15 residues long. The germline V gene encodes CDR1 SGHTA and CDR2 FQGNSA. This CDR3 reads CASSLVAGDEYEQYF. The CDR3 bases are TGTGCCAGCAGCTTAGTGGCGGGGGATGAATACGAGCAGTACTTC. Using reference TRBV7-2 and TRBJ2-7 for the parts outside the CDR3, the full variable domain is GAGVSQSPSNKVTEKGKDVELRCDPISGHTALYWYRQSLGQGLEFLIYFQGNSAPDKSGLPSDRFSAERTGGSVSTLTIQRTQQEDSAVYLCASSLVAGDEYEQYFGPGTRLTVT.

This clonotype has a count of ten or more. This sequence joins TRBV7-9 and TRBJ2-3; D is ambiguous. Germline lookup yields CDR1 SEHNR and CDR2 FQNEAQ (reference sequence). The V gene lost 4 bases and the J gene lost 1 base, with 3 bases spanning the gap. The CDR3 is 12 amino acids. The CDR3 DNA follows: TGTGCCAGCAGCTGGGGCACAGATACGCAGTATTTT. Translated: CASSWGTDTQYF.